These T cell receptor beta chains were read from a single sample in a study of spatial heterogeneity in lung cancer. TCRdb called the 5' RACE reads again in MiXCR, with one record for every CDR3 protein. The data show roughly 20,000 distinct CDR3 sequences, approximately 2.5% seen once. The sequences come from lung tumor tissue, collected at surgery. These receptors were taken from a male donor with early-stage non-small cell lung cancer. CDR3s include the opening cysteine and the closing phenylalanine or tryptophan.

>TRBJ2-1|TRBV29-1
CSVARTSGIGEQFF
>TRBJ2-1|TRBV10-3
CAISDWAGEQFF
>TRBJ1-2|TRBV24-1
CATSDRTSPTRDRNYGYTF
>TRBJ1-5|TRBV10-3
CAISESGLGASDDQPQHF
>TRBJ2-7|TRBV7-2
CASSRVWNEQYF
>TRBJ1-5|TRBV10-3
CAISDGRGRQPQHF
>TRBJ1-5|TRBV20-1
CSARQGANQPQHF
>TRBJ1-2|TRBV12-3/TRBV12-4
CASGANYGYTF
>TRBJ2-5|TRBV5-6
CASSPGPEKTQYF
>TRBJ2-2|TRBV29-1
CSVDTGLENTGELFF
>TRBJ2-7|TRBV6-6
CASRPPSSGSSYEQYF
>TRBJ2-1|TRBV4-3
CASSPEWGRLYNEQFF
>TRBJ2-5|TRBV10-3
CAIRRQGNQETQYF
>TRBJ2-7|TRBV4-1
CASSQDSWGGKQYF
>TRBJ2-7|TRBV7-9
CASSSGTGTYEQYF
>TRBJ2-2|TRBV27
CASSRKGTGLVGELFF
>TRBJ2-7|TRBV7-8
CASSSDGPYEQYF
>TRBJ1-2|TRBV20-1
CSARAGEWAYGYTF
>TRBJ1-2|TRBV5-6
CASSLPQANDYTF
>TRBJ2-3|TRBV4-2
CASSHDIAGASDTQYF
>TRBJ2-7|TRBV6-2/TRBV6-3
CASSYTRYEQYF
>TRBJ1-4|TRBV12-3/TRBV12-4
CASSLADRVQEKLFF
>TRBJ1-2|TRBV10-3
CAISEWSDRDTNYGYTF
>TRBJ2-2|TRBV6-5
CASSYSVLVTTSSGELFF
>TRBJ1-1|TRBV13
CASTKRQGNTEAFF
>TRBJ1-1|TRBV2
CASMALENTEAFF
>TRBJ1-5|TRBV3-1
CASSHTGAPGNQPQHF
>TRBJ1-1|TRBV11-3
CASSLEATRDEAFF
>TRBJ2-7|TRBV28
CASSIPSTGFTSYEQYF
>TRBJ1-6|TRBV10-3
CATQGVSYNSPLHF
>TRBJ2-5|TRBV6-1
CASSDGRGLIETQYF
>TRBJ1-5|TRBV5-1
CASSLAGGDQPQHF
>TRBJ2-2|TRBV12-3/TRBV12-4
CASSLLDSLAGELFF
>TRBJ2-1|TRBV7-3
CASSLSGSSYNEQFF
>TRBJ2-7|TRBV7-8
CASSQQDYEQYF
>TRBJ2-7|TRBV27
CASRPRTSDPSSLYYEQYF
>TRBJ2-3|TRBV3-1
CASSQAGTSSLDTQYF
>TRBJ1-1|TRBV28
CASSAGSTEAFF
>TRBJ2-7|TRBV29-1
CSVGLTGTSGYEQYF
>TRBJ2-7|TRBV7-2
CASSLTGVYEQYF
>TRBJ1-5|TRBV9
CASSAGQAQGPQHF
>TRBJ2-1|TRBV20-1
CSARTSGVNEQFF
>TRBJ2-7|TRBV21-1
CASSRFKVKQGNYEQYF